Listed below are T cell receptor beta chains from one sample, sequenced in a study of shared clonotypes between healthy human individuals. Sequencing was performed with immunoSEQ multiplex PCR; in TCRdb, only in-frame clones are kept and a portion is missing. The sample has 560,000 or so clones; about 96% are singletons. The sample comprised naive CD8+ T cells sorted from blood. The receptors derive from a woman in her thirties in good health. The CDR3 runs from the conserved cysteine through the conserved F or W. Each record gives: D gene, clone size, J gene, V gene, CDR3 DNA, CDR3 protein. A D gene is named only where the DNA matches it firmly. Not all rows give a size; the values are once, few, many and, for expanded clones, a class.

>.|.|TRBJ1-1|TRBV21-1
TGTGCCAACGACTTGTCCGAAGCTTTCTTT
CANDLSEAFF
>.|once|TRBJ2-3|TRBV7-2
TGTGCCAGCAGCTTAGCATACTCGGGCACAGATACGCAGTATTTT
CASSLAYSGTDTQYF
>.|.|TRBJ2-7|TRBV6-1
TGTGCCAGCAGTGAATTGACCAGGTACCCCTACGAGCAGTACTTC
CASSELTRYPYEQYF
>.|.|TRBJ1-1|TRBV29-1
TGCAGCGTTGAAGTTCAGCCCTACGGGAACACTGAAGCTTTCTTT
CSVEVQPYGNTEAFF
>.|.|TRBJ2-5|TRBV7-6
TGTGCCAGCAGCTTACTGGCAGACCCCCAGGGGACCCAGTACTTC
CASSLLADPQGTQYF
>.|.|TRBJ2-3|TRBV19
TGTGCCAGTACATCTGGGACGCTATACACAGATACGCAGTATTTT
CASTSGTLYTDTQYF
>.|.|TRBJ1-5|TRBV15
TGTGCCACCAGGGGGGAATGGGGGCCAGGCTTAAAGCCCCAGCATTTT
CATRGEWGPGLKPQHF
>.|.|TRBJ2-2|TRBV4-2
TGTGCCAGCAGCCCCACCAAGGGGAATGCGGGCACCGGGGAGCTGTTTTTT
CASSPTKGNAGTGELFF
>.|.|TRBJ2-7|TRBV29-1
TGCAGCGTTGAAGATCAGGCTAGTAGCTCCTACGAGCAGTACTTC
CSVEDQASSSYEQYF
>.|.|TRBJ2-1|TRBV9
TGTGCCAGCAGTGGATCTCGTGTAGGCAATGAGCAGTTCTTC
CASSGSRVGNEQFF
>.|.|TRBJ2-5|TRBV5-4
TGTGCCAGCAGCTTGGAATCACAAGAGACCCAGTACTTC
CASSLESQETQYF
>.|.|TRBJ1-1|TRBV11-2
TGTGCCAGCAGCTTAATTCAGGGCCCAGAGACTGAAGCTTTCTTT
CASSLIQGPETEAFF
>.|.|TRBJ2-7|TRBV28
TGTGCCAGCAGTTTAACCGGGACCCACGGCCTGCCATACGAGCAGTACTTC
CASSLTGTHGLPYEQYF
>TRBD2|.|TRBJ2-2|TRBV7-3
TGTGCCAGCAGCCCAGGGACTAGCGGTGCTTCGAACACCGGGGAGCTGTTTTTT
CASSPGTSGASNTGELFF
>TRBD2|.|TRBJ2-7|TRBV19
TGTGCCAGCCTGGGAGGGGTCGAGCAGTACTTC
CASLGGVEQYF
>.|.|TRBJ2-7|TRBV4-1
TGCGCCAGCAGCTATCGGGCCAACTACGAGCAGTACTTC
CASSYRANYEQYF
>.|.|TRBJ2-1|TRBV28
TGTGCCAGCTTACTGACGCCCAATGAGCAGTTCTTC
CASLLTPNEQFF
>.|.|TRBJ1-2|TRBV28
TGTGCCAGCAGTTTAGGGGACGGCTACTATGGCTACACCTTC
CASSLGDGYYGYTF
>TRBD1|.|TRBJ1-5|TRBV7-8
TGTGCCAGCAGCTTAGTAGGACAGGGGCATCAGCCCCAGCATTTT
CASSLVGQGHQPQHF
>TRBD1|.|TRBJ2-2|TRBV6-1
TGTGCCAGCAGCGAAACCGGGACAGGGAGCACCGGGGAGCTGTTTTTT
CASSETGTGSTGELFF
>TRBD2|.|TRBJ2-2|TRBV7-9
TGTGCCAGCAGCCCGATAGCGGGAGGGCCCCTTGCCGGGGAGCTGTTTTTT
CASSPIAGGPLAGELFF
>TRBD2|once|TRBJ2-7|TRBV28
TGTGCCAGCGGATCCCTAGCGGGAGGGCACGAGCAGTACTTC
CASGSLAGGHEQYF
>.|.|TRBJ1-4|TRBV7-5
TGTGTCAGATCCACAATCCCCCGGGACAGGAATGAAAAACTGTTTTTT
CVRSTIPRDRNEKLFF
>.|.|TRBJ1-2|TRBV27
TGTGCCAGCAGTCCGACCCGGACAGATAACTATGGCTACACCTTC
CASSPTRTDNYGYTF
>.|.|TRBJ2-2|TRBV4-2
TGTGCCAGCAGCCCCCGGGAGAGGGGCACCGGGGAGCTGTTTTTT
CASSPRERGTGELFF
>.|.|TRBJ2-1|TRBV28
TGTGCCAGCAGGTTAAGCCCTTACAATGAGCAGTTCTTC
CASRLSPYNEQFF
>.|.|TRBJ1-4|TRBV27
TGTGCCAGCAGTTCCCAGGGTTATAATGAAAAACTGTTTTTT
CASSSQGYNEKLFF
>TRBD1|.|TRBJ1-4|TRBV11-2
TGTGCCAGCAGCCGCCACGGGACAGATCTGTTTTTT
CASSRHGTDLFF
>.|.|TRBJ1-2|TRBV19
TGTGCCAGTAGTATAGGAGGGGCTTCCTATGGCTACACCTTC
CASSIGGASYGYTF
>.|.|TRBJ1-5|TRBV28
TGTGCCAGCAGGGCCCTTTTACGTACTAATCAGCCCCAGCATTTT
CASRALLRTNQPQHF
>.|.|TRBJ2-5|TRBV5-1
TGCGCCAGCAGCTTGGTATCTCGCGTCCAAGAGACCCAGTACTTC
CASSLVSRVQETQYF
>.|.|TRBJ1-1|TRBV28
TGTGCCAGCAAATCAAGGCGGGAGAACACTGAAGCTTTCTTT
CASKSRRENTEAFF
>TRBD1|.|TRBJ1-1|TRBV28
TGTGCCAGCAGTCCTCACAGGGGGCGAGGGACTGAAGCTTTCTTT
CASSPHRGRGTEAFF
>.|.|TRBJ2-2|TRBV19
TGTGCCAGTAGTTTGGTGGGAGGGAACACCGGGGAGCTGTTTTTT
CASSLVGGNTGELFF
>.|.|TRBJ1-1|TRBV7-9
TGTGCCAGCAGCTTAGGGAGTTTGGTGAACACTGAAGCTTTCTTT
CASSLGSLVNTEAFF
>TRBD1|.|TRBJ1-5|TRBV19
TGTGCCAGTAGTCCACCCCCAGACAGGGTAACGAATCAGCCCCAGCATTTT
CASSPPPDRVTNQPQHF